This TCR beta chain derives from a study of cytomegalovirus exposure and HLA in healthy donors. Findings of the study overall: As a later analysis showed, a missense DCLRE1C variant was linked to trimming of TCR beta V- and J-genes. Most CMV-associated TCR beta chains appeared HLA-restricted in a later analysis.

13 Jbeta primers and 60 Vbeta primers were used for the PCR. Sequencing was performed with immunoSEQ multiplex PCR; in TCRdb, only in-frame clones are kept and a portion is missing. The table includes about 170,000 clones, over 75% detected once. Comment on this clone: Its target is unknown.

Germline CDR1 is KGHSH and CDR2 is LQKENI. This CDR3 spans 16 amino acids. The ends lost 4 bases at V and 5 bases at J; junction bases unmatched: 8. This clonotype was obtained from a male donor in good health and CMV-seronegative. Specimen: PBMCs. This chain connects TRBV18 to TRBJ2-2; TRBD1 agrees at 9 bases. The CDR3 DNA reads TGTGCCAGCTCACACGGACAGGGGAGGATTACCGGGGAGCTGTTTTTT. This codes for CASSHGQGRITGELFF.